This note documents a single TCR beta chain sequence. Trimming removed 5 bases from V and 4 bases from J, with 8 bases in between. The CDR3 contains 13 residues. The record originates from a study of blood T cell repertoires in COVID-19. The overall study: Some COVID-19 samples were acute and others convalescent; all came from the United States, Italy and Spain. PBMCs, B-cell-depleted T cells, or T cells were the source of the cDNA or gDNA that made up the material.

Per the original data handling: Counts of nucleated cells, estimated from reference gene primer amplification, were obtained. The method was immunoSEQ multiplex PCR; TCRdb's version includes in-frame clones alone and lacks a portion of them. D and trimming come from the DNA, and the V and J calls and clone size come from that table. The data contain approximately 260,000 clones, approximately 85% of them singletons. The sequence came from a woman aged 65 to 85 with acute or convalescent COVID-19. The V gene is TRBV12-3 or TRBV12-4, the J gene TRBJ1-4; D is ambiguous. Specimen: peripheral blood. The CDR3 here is CASSLPNNEKLFF. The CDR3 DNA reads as TGTGCCAGCAGTCTGCCTAATAATGAAAAACTGTTTTTT.